Listed below are T cell receptor beta chains from one sample, sequenced in a study of cytomegalovirus exposure and HLA in healthy donors. Libraries were prepared by immunoSEQ multiplex PCR; TCRdb keeps only in-frame clonotypes and omits some of them. The sample has more than 55,000 clones, around 90% seen once. The sequencing sample was made of PBMCs. These receptors were taken from a woman younger than 30 in good health and CMV-seronegative. CDR3s include the opening cysteine and the closing phenylalanine or tryptophan. Each record gives: CDR3 length, V gene, J gene, D gene, clone size, CDR3 DNA, CDR3 protein. A D gene is named only where the DNA matches it firmly. For some rows the clone size is stated as once, few or many, or as a class when expanded; others skip it.

>12|TRBV6-6|TRBJ1-5|NA|NA
TGTGCCAGCAGCCACCTGAGAGGACCCCAGCATTTT
CASSHLRGPQHF
>16|TRBV11-2|TRBJ2-5|TRBD1|NA
TGTGCCAGCAGCTTAGATTTAAGGACAGGGCGGGAGACCCAGTACTTC
CASSLDLRTGRETQYF
>14|TRBV19|TRBJ2-2|TRBD1|NA
TGTGCCAGCAAACAGGGGGGTAACACCGGGGAGCTGTTTTTT
CASKQGGNTGELFF
>14|TRBV19|TRBJ2-2|TRBD1|NA
TGTGCCAGTGAGACTCAGGGGGTCGGCGGGGAGCTGTTTTTT
CASETQGVGGELFF
>16|TRBV5-1|TRBJ2-2|NA|once
TGCGCCAGCAGCACTGTGGGGGCCCAGAACACCGGGGAGCTGTTTTTT
CASSTVGAQNTGELFF
>14|TRBV28|TRBJ2-1|NA|NA
TGTGCCAGCAGTTTAGTCGCCTCCCAGAATGAGCAGTTCTTC
CASSLVASQNEQFF
>13|TRBV7-9|TRBJ1-5|NA|NA
TGTGCCAGCAGCTTCTCAGGGGTGCAGCCCCAGCATTTT
CASSFSGVQPQHF
>15|TRBV2|TRBJ1-2|TRBD1|NA
TGTGCCAGCAGGGGGAGGGACAGGAGCGGCTATGGCTACACCTTC
CASRGRDRSGYGYTF
>15|TRBV4-1|TRBJ2-2|NA|NA
TGCGCCAGCAGCCAAGTTCCCGGGAACACCGGGGAGCTGTTTTTT
CASSQVPGNTGELFF
>14|TRBV7-6|TRBJ2-5|TRBD1|NA
TGTGCCAGCAGCAACCAGGTCAGGGGGGAGACCCAGTACTTC
CASSNQVRGETQYF
>15|TRBV5-1|TRBJ2-6|TRBD1|once
TGCGCCAGCAGCATAGGGACAGTTGGGGCCAACGTCCTGACTTTC
CASSIGTVGANVLTF
>17|TRBV6-1|TRBJ1-1|TRBD1|NA
TGTGCCAGCAGTGAACCACCAGGGGGGCAGATGAACACTGAAGCTTTCTTT
CASSEPPGGQMNTEAFF
>12|TRBV5-1|TRBJ2-3|NA|NA
TGCGCCAGCAGCCGTAGCACAGATACGCAGTATTTT
CASSRSTDTQYF
>14|TRBV5-1|TRBJ2-5|NA|NA
TGCGCCAGCAGCGCCGGGGGTTCACAAGAGACCCAGTACTTC
CASSAGGSQETQYF
>15|TRBV7-2|TRBJ1-2|TRBD1|NA
TGTGCCAGCAGCTTAGCATCAGGGGGAGGCTATGGCTACACCTTC
CASSLASGGGYGYTF
>16|TRBV11-2|TRBJ2-4|NA|NA
TGTGCCAGCAGCCTTACCCCCTGGGGCCGAGGAAACATTCAGTACTTC
CASSLTPWGRGNIQYF
>12|TRBV29-1|TRBJ2-5|NA|NA
TGCAGCGTCAGGCAGGCGGGAGAGACCCAGTACTTC
CSVRQAGETQYF
>15|TRBV5-1|TRBJ2-7|NA|NA
TGCGCCAGCAGCAGGACAGCCACGGGGTCCTACGAGCAGTACTTC
CASSRTATGSYEQYF
>15|TRBV4-1|TRBJ1-2|TRBD1|NA
TGCGCCAGCAGCCAGGATTACGGGACAGGCTATGGCTACACCTTC
CASSQDYGTGYGYTF
>16|TRBV4-2|TRBJ2-7|TRBD1|NA
TGTGCCAGCAGCCAAGCCACCGGGACAGGTGAACACGAGCAGTACTTC
CASSQATGTGEHEQYF
>14|TRBV25-1|TRBJ2-1|TRBD2|NA
TGTGCCAGCAGACTTAGCGGGGGGGCACATGAGCAGTTCTTC
CASRLSGGAHEQFF
>14|TRBV18|TRBJ2-7|TRBD1|NA
TGTGCCAGCCGCAGGAGTGAGGGGGCCCACGAGCAGTACTTC
CASRRSEGAHEQYF